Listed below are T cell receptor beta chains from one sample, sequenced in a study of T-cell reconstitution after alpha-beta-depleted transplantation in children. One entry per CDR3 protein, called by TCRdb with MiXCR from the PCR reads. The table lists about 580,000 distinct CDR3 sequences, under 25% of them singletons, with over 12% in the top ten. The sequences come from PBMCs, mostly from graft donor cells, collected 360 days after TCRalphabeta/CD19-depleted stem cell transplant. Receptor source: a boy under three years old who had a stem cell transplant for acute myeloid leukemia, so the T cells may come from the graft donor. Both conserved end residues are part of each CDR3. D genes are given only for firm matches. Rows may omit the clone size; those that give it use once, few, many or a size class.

CDR3aa: CASSRRVAGPGDTQYF
CDR3nt: TGTGCCAGCAGCCGGAGGGTAGCGGGGCCTGGGGATACGCAGTATTTT
j_gene: TRBJ2-3
v_gene: TRBV7-9
abundance: many
d_gene: TRBD2

CDR3aa: CASSLERYTGELFF
CDR3nt: TGCGCCAGCAGCTTAGAGAGGTACACCGGGGAGCTGTTTTTT
j_gene: TRBJ2-2
v_gene: TRBV5-1
abundance: few
d_gene: -

CDR3aa: CASKELGGYNSPLHF
CDR3nt: TGTGCCAGCAAAGAATTAGGGGGATATAATTCACCCCTCCACTTT
j_gene: TRBJ1-6
v_gene: TRBV11-2
abundance: -
d_gene: -

CDR3aa: CASSLDGVPYNEQFF
CDR3nt: TGTGCCAGCAGCTTAGATGGGGTACCCTACAATGAGCAGTTCTTC
j_gene: TRBJ2-1
v_gene: TRBV11-2
abundance: few
d_gene: -

CDR3aa: CATSDDSSGNTIYF
CDR3nt: TGTGCCACCAGTGACGACAGCTCTGGAAACACCATATATTTT
j_gene: TRBJ1-3
v_gene: TRBV24-1
abundance: -
d_gene: -

CDR3aa: CSASTGAAYEQYF
CDR3nt: TGCAGTGCTAGCACAGGGGCCGCCTACGAGCAGTACTTC
j_gene: TRBJ2-7
v_gene: TRBV20-1
abundance: many
d_gene: TRBD1

CDR3aa: CASSRDRASEQFF
CDR3nt: TGTGCCAGCAGCCGGGACAGGGCAAGTGAGCAGTTCTTC
j_gene: TRBJ2-1
v_gene: TRBV12-3/TRBV12-4
abundance: few
d_gene: TRBD1

CDR3aa: CSAPPRRGLYGYTF
CDR3nt: TGCAGTGCTCCTCCCCGTAGGGGCCTCTATGGCTACACCTTC
j_gene: TRBJ1-2
v_gene: TRBV20-1
abundance: many
d_gene: -

CDR3aa: CASSRPLGATNEKLFF
CDR3nt: TGTGCCAGCAGCCGTCCGTTGGGTGCAACTAATGAAAAACTGTTTTTT
j_gene: TRBJ1-4
v_gene: TRBV7-9
abundance: -
d_gene: -

CDR3aa: CASSLLLWLSGNTEAFF
CDR3nt: TGTGCCAGCAGTTTGTTGCTATGGTTATCCGGGAACACTGAAGCTTTCTTT
j_gene: TRBJ1-1
v_gene: TRBV12-3/TRBV12-4
abundance: -
d_gene: -

CDR3aa: CASRGTSGANEQFF
CDR3nt: TGTGCCAGCAGGGGGACTAGCGGGGCCAATGAGCAGTTCTTC
j_gene: TRBJ2-1
v_gene: TRBV12-3/TRBV12-4
abundance: -
d_gene: TRBD2